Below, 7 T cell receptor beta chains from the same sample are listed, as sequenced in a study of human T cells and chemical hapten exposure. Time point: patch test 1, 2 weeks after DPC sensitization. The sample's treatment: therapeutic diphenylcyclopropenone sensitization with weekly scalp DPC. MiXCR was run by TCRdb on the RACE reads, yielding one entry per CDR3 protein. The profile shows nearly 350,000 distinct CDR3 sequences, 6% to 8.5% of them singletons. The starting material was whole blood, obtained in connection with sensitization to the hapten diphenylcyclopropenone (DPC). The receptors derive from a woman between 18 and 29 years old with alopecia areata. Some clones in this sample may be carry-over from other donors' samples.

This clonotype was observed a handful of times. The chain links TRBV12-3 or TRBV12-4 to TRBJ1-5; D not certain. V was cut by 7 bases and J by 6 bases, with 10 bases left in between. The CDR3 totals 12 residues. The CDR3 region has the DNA TGTGCCAGCACCTACGGGTCTCAGCCCCAGCATTTT. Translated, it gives CASTYGSQPQHF.

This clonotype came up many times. The CDR3 protein is CASSPNSKGAAGTEAFF. The CDR3 coding sequence is TGTGCCAGCAGCCCAAACTCCAAGGGGGCTGCGGGCACTGAAGCTTTCTTT. The chain links TRBV6-5 to TRBJ1-1, with 7 bases fitting TRBD1. The CDR3 runs to 17 residues. Germline V lookup: CDR1 MNHEY, CDR2 SVGAGI. V was clipped by 6 bases and J by 4 bases; unmatched bases: 17.

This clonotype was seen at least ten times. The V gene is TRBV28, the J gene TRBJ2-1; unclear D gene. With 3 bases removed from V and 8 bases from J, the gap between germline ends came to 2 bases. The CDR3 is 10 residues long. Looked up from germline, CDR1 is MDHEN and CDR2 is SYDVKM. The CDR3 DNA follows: TGTGCCAGCAGTTTCCATGAGCAGTTCTTC. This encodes CASSFHEQFF. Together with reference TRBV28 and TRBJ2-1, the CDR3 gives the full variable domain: DVKVTQSSRYLVKRTGEKVFLECVQDMDHENMFWYRQDPGLGLRLIYFSYDVKMKEKGDIPEGYSVSREKKERFSLILESASTNQTSMYLCASSFHEQFFGPGTRLTVL.

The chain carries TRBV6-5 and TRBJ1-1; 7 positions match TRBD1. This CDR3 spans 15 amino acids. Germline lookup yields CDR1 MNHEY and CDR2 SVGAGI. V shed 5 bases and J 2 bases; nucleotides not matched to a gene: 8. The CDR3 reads CASSPRQGRNTEAFF. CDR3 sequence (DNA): TGTGCCAGCAGTCCGCGACAGGGTAGAAACACTGAAGCTTTCTTT.

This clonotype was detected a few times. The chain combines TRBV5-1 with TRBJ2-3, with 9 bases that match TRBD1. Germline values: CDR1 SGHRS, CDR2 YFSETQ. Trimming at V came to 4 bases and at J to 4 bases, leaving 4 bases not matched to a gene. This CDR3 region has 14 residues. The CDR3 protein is CASSPGTGPDTQYF. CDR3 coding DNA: TGCGCCAGCAGCCCGGGGACAGGGCCAGATACGCAGTATTTT.

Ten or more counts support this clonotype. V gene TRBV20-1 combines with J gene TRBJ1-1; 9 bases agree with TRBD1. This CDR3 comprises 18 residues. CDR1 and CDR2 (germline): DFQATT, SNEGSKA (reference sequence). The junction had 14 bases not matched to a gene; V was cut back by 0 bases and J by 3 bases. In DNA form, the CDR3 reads TGCAGTGCTAGAGATGTCGGACAGGGGAGAAATAGGGACACTGAAGCTTTCTTT. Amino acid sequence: CSARDVGQGRNRDTEAFF.

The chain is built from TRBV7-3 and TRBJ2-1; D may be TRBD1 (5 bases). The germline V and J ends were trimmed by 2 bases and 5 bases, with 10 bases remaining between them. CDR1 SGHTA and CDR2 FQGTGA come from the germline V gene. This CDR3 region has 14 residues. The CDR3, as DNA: TGTGCCAGCAGCTTATCAGGGTGGGACAATGAGCAGTTCTTC. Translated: CASSLSGWDNEQFF.